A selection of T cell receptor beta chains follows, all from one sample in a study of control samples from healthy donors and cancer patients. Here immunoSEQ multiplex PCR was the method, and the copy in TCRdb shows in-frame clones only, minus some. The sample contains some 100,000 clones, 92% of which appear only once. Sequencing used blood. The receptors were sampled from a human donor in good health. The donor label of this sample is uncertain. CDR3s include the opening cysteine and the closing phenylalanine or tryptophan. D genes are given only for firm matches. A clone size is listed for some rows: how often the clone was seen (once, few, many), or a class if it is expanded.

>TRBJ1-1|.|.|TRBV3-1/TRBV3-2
TGTGCCAGCAGCCAACGAAACACTGAAGCTTTCTTT
CASSQRNTEAFF
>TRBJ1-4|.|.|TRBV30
TGTGCCTGCACCCGGGGTCCGGACTCAGCTAATGAAAAACTGTTTTTT
CACTRGPDSANEKLFF
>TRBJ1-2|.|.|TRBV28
TGTGCCAGCAGCCAGCAAGTTTTCGGCTATGGCTACACCTTC
CASSQQVFGYGYTF
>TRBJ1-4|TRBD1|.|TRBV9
TGTGCCAGCAGCGGACCCGGGACAGTGGGAAAACTGTTTTTT
CASSGPGTVGKLFF
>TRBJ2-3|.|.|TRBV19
TGTGCCAGTAGTATAAGTCCCTCGGTGGCAGATACGCAGTATTTT
CASSISPSVADTQYF
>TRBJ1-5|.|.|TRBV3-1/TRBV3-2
TGTGCCAGCAGTTTTAATCAGCCCCAGCATTTT
CASSFNQPQHF
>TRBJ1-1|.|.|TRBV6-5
TGTGCCAGCAGCTTACAACGGAAGAACACTGAAGCTTTCTTT
CASSLQRKNTEAFF
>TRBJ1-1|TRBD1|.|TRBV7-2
TGTGCCAGCAGCTCGCATCGGGACAGGGGTGAAGCTTTCTTT
CASSSHRDRGEAFF
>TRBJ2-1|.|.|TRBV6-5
TGTGCCAGCAGCCGTGGGAGCGGGCGGTTTAATGAGCAGTTCTTC
CASSRGSGRFNEQFF
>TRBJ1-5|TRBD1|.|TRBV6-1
TGTGCCAGCAGTGAATGGGGACAGGGGGCATCGGAGCCCCAGCATTTT
CASSEWGQGASEPQHF
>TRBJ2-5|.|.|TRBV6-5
TGTGCCAGCAGAATAGGACCGATGGGAGAGACCCAGTACTTC
CASRIGPMGETQYF
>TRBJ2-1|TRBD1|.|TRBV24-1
TGTGCCACCAGTGGAAGGGACAGACCCACCTACAATGAGCAGTTCTTC
CATSGRDRPTYNEQFF
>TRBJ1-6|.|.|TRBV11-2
TGTGCCAGCAGCTTGAAACAGGGAGCGGGTTCACCCCTCCACTTT
CASSLKQGAGSPLHF
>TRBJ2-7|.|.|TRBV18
TGTGCCAGCTCACGGGGTAACGCAGCCATCTACGAGCAGTACTTC
CASSRGNAAIYEQYF
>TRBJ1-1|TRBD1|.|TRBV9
TGTGCCAGCAGCGTAGATCCGGGACAGAAAGCTTTCTTT
CASSVDPGQKAFF
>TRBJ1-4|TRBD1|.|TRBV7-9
TGTGCCAGCAGCCTAATCGGACAGGGACCACTGTTTTTT
CASSLIGQGPLFF
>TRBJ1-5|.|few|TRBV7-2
TGTGCCAGCAGCTTTGGGGGGCTCAATCAGCCCCAGCATTTT
CASSFGGLNQPQHF
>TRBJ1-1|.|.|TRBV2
TGTGCCAGCAGTGATGGCAGGGGTACTGAAGCTTTCTTT
CASSDGRGTEAFF
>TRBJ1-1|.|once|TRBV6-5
TGTGCCAGCAGTTACGAGGGTGGGACTGAAGCTTTCTTT
CASSYEGGTEAFF
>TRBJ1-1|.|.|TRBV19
TGTGCCAGTAAACGGTTGGAGGGCACTGAAGCTTTCTTT
CASKRLEGTEAFF
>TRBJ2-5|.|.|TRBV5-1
TGCGCCAGCAGCTTCCGGGGGGCGGTTGAAGAGACCCAGTACTTC
CASSFRGAVEETQYF
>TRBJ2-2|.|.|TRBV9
TGTGCCAGCAGCACCGGGAGGAACACCGGGGAGCTGTTTTTT
CASSTGRNTGELFF
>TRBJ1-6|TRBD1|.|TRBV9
TGTGCCAGCAGTCTTGACAGGGATCAATCACCCCTCCACTTT
CASSLDRDQSPLHF
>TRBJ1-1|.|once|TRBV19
TGTGCCAGTAGCCTGGGGTTGAACACTGAAGCTTTCTTT
CASSLGLNTEAFF
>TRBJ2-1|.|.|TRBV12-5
TGTGCTAGTGGTCCCGAGGGGCATAATGAGCAGTTCTTC
CASGPEGHNEQFF
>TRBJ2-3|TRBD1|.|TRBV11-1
TGTGCCAGCAGCCAAAACAGGGACAGAGATACGCAGTATTTT
CASSQNRDRDTQYF
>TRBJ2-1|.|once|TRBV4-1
TGCGCCAGCAGCCAAGATCGAGCGGAGGGGGCTTGGAATGAGCAGTTCTTC
CASSQDRAEGAWNEQFF
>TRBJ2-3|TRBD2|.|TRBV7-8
TGTGCCAGCAGCCCCGGGGGCCTAGCGGGTACAGATACGCAGTATTTT
CASSPGGLAGTDTQYF
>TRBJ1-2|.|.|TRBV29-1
TGCAGCGTTGAAGAAGGGCGGGGCGGCTACACCTTC
CSVEEGRGGYTF
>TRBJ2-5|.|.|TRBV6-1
TGTGCCAGCAGTGAAGTCATCCCCCCGGGAACCCAGTACTTC
CASSEVIPPGTQYF
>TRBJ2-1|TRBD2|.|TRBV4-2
TGTGCCAGCAGCCACGAGACTAGCGGGGGGAGCGATGAGCAGTTCTTC
CASSHETSGGSDEQFF
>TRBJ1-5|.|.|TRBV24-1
TGTGCCATCTCTACAGGGCATAGCAATCAGCCCCAGCATTTT
CAISTGHSNQPQHF
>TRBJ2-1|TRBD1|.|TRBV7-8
TGTGCCAGCAGCCCGGACAGGGGTCGGGATGAGCAGTTCTTC
CASSPDRGRDEQFF